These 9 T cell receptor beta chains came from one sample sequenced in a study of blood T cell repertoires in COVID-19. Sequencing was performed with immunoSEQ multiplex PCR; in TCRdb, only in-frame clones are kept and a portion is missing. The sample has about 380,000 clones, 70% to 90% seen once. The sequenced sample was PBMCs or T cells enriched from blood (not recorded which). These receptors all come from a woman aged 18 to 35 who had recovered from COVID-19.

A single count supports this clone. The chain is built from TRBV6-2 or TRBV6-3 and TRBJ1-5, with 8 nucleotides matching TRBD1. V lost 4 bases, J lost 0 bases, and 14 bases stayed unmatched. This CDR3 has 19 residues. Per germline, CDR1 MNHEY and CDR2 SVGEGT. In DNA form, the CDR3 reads TGTGCCAGCAGTTGGGGCGGCGGGACAGGCTTTAATAGCAATCAGCCCCAGCATTTT. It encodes CASSWGGGTGFNSNQPQHF.

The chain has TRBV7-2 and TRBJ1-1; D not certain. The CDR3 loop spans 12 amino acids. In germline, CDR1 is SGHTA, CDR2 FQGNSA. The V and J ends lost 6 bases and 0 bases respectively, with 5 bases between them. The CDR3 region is CASSSMNTEAFF. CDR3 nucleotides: TGTGCCAGCAGTTCTATGAACACTGAAGCTTTCTTT.

The DNA for the CDR3 is TGTGCCAGCAGCTTGGACAGGGCCGCTGGAAACACCATATATTTT. This gives the protein CASSLDRAAGNTIYF. The V call is TRBV5-6, the J call TRBJ1-3, with D possibly TRBD1 on 6 matching bases. Looked up from germline, CDR1 is SGHDT and CDR2 is YYEEEE. The CDR3 has 15 amino acids. Trimming removed 0 bases from V and 2 bases from J, with 9 bases in between.

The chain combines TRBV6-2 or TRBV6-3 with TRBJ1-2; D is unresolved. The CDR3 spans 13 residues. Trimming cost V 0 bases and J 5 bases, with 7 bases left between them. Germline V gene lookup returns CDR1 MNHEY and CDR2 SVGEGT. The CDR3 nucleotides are TGTGCCAGCAGTTACTCGACTACTTATGGCTACACCTTC. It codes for CASSYSTTYGYTF.

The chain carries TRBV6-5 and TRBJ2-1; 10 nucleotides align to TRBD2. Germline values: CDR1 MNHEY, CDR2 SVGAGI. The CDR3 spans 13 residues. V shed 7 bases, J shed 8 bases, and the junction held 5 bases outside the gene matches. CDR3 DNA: TGTGCCAGCATGCCTAGCGGGGGCCATGAGCAGTTCTTC. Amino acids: CASMPSGGHEQFF.

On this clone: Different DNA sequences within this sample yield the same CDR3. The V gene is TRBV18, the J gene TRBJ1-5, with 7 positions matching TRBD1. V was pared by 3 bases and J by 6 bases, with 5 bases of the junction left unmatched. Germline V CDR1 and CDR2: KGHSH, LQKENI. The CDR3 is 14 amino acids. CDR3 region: CASSPQGVGQPQHF. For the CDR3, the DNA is TGTGCCAGCTCACCTCAGGGGGTGGGTCAGCCCCAGCATTTT.

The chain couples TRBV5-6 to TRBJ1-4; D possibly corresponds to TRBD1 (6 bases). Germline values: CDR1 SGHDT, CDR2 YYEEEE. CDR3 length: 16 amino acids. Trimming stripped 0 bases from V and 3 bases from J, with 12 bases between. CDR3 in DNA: TGTGCCAGCAGCTTGGTGGGCGCAGGGGCTAATGAAAAACTGTTTTTT. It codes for CASSLVGAGANEKLFF.

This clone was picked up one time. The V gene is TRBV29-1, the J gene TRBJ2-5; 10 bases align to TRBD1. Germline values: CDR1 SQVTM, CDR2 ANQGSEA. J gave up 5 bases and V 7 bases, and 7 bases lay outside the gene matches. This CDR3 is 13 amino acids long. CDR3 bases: TGCAGCGCCCGAGGGGGACAGGGGGAGACCCAGTACTTC. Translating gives CSARGGQGETQYF. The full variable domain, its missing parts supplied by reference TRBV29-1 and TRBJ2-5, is SAVISQKPSRDICQRGTSLTIQCQVDSQVTMMFWYRQQPGQSLTLIATANQGSEATYESGFVIDKFPISRPNLTFSTLTVSNMSPEDSSIYLCSARGGQGETQYFGPGTRLLVL.

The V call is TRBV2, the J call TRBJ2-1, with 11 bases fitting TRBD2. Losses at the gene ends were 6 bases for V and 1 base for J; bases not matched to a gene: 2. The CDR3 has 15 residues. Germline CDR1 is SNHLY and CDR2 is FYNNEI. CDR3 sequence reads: CASRASGGSYNEQFF. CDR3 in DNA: TGTGCCAGCAGAGCTAGCGGGGGGTCCTACAATGAGCAGTTCTTC.